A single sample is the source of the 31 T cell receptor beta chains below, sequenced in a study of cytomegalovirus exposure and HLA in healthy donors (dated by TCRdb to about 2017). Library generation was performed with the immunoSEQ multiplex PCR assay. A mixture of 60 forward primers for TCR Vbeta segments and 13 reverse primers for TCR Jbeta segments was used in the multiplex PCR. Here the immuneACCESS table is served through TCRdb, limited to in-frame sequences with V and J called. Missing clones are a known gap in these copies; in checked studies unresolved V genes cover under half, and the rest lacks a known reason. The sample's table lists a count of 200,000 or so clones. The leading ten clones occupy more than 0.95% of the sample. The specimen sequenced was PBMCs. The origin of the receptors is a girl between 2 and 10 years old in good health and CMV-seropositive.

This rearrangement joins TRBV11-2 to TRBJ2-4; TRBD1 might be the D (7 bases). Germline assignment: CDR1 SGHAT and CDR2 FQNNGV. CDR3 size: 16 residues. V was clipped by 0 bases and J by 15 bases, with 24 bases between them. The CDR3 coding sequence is TGTGCCAGCAGCTTAGATCGGGGACAGCCCGCGGCGGGGTGGTACTTC. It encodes CASSLDRGQPAAGWYF.

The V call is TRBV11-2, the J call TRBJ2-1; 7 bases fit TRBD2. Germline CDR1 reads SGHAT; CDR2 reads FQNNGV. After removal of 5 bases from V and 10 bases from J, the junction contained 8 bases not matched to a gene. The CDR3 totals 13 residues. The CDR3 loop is CASSPQGREEQFF. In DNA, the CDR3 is TGTGCCAGCAGCCCCCAAGGGCGGGAGGAGCAGTTCTTC.

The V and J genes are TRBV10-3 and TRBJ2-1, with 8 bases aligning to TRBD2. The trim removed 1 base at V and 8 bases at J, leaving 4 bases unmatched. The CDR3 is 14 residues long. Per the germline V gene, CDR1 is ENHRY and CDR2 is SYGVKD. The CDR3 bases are TGTGCCATCAGTGAGTTGCGGGAGGCCCATGAGCAGTTCTTC. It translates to CAISELREAHEQFF.

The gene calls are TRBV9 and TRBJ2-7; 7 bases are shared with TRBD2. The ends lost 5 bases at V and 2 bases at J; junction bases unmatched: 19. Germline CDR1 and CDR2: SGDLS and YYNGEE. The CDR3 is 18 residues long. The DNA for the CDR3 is TGTGCCAGCAGTTCGGGGGGAACGGGTGGTGGATTTGCCTACGAGCAGTACTTC. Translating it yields CASSSGGTGGGFAYEQYF.

CDR3 in DNA: TGTGCCAGCAGTGGGGGGAATAATTCACCCCTCCACTTT. Translating it yields CASSGGNNSPLHF. This chain uses TRBV6-5 with TRBJ1-6; a possible D gene is TRBD1 (5 bases). The CDR3 sequence is 13 residues long. The ends were cut back, 5 bases at V and 5 bases at J, with 7 bases in the middle. The germline CDR1 and CDR2 sequences are MNHEY and SVGAGI.

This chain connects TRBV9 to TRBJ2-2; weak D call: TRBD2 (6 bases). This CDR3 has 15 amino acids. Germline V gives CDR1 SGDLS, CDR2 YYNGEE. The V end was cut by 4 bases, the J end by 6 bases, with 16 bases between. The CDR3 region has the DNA TGTGCCAGCAGCTGGGGAGGAGGATGGGCCGGGGAGCTGTTTTTT. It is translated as CASSWGGGWAGELFF.

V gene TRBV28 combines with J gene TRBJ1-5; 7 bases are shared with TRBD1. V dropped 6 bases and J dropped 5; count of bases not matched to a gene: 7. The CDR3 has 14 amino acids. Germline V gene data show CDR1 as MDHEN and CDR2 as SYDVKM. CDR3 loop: CASRKQGNDQPQHF. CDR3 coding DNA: TGTGCCAGCAGAAAACAGGGGAACGATCAGCCCCAGCATTTT. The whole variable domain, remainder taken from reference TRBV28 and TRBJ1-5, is DVKVTQSSRYLVKRTGEKVFLECVQDMDHENMFWYRQDPGLGLRLIYFSYDVKMKEKGDIPEGYSVSREKKERFSLILESASTNQTSMYLCASRKQGNDQPQHFGDGTRLSIL.

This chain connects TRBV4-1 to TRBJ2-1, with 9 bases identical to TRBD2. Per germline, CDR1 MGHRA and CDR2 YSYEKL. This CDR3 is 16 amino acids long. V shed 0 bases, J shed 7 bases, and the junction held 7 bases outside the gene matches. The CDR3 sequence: CASSQDGAGGSNEQFF. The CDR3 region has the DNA TGCGCCAGCAGCCAAGATGGAGCGGGAGGTTCAAATGAGCAGTTCTTC.

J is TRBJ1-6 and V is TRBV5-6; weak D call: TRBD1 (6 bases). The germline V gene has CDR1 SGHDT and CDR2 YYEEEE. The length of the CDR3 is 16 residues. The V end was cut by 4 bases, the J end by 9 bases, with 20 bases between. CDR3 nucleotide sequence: TGTGCCAGCAGCCGAACAGGGTTCCTATCGGTTTCACCCCTCCACTTT. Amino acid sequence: CASSRTGFLSVSPLHF.

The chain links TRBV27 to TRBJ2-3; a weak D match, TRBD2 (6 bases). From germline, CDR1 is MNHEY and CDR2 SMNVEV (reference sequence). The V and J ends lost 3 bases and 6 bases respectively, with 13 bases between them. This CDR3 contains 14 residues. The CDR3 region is CASSLWGESDTQYF. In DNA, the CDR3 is TGTGCCAGCAGTTTGTGGGGGGAGTCCGATACGCAGTATTTT.

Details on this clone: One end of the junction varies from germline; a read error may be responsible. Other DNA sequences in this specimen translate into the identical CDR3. This CDR3 is CASGLTGIKYGYTF. The CDR3 DNA follows: TGTGCTAGCGGTTTGACAGGGATCAAATATGGCTACACCTTC. The rearrangement links TRBV12-5 to TRBJ1-2; 7 bases agree with TRBD1. The CDR3 loop spans 14 amino acids. The germline CDR1 and CDR2 sequences are LGHNT and FRNRAP.

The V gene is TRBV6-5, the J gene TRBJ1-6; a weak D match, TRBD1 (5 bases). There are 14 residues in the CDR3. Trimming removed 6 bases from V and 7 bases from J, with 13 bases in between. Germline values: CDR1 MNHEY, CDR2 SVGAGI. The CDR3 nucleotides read TGTGCCAGCAGAACCGGGACTAAGAATTCACCCCTCCACTTT. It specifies CASRTGTKNSPLHF.

CDR3 loop: CASSFTFPPTGLFF. As DNA, the CDR3 is TGTGCCAGCAGCTTTACCTTTCCCCCGACAGGGCTGTTTTTT. This chain links TRBV7-6 with TRBJ1-4, with 7 bases identical to TRBD1. The CDR3 sequence is 14 residues long. CDR1 SGHVS and CDR2 FNYEAQ come from the germline V gene. Germline trimming cut 3 bases from V and 14 bases from J; bases unmatched to any gene: 12.

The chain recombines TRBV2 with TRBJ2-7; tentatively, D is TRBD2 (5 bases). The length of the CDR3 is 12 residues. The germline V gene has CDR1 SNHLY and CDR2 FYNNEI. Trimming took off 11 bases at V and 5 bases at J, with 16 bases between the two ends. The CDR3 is CASGRVSDEQYF. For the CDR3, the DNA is TGTGCCTCGGGAAGGGTGAGCGACGAGCAGTACTTC.

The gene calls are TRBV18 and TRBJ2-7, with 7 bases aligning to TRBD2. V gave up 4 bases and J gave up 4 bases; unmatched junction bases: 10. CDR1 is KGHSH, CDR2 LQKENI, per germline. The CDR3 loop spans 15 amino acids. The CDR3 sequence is CASSRGRAGVYEQYF. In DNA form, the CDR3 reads TGTGCCAGCTCACGGGGGAGGGCAGGAGTTTACGAGCAGTACTTC.

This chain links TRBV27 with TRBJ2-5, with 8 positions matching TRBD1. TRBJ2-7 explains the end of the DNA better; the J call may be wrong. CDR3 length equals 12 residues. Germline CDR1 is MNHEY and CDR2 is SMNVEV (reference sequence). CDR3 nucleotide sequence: TGTGCCACAAGACAGGGGACACGCGAGCAGTACTTC. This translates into CATRQGTREQYF.

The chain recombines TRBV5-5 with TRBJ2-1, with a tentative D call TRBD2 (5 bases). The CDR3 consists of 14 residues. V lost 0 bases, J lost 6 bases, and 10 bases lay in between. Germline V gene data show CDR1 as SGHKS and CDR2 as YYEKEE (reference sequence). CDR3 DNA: TGTGCCAGCAGCTTGGTGGGGAGAAGCAATGAGCAGTTCTTC. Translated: CASSLVGRSNEQFF. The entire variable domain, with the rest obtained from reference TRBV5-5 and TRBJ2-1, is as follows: DAGVTQSPTHLIKTRGQQVTLRCSPISGHKSVSWYQQVLGQGPQFIFQYYEKEERGRGNFPDRFSARQFPNYSSELNVNALLLGDSALYLCASSLVGRSNEQFFGPGTRLTVL.

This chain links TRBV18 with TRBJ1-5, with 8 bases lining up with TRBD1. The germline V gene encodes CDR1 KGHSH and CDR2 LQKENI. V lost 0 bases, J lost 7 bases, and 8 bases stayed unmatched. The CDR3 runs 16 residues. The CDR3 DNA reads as TGTGCCAGCTCACCACCCGGGAACAGGGGGAACCAGCCCCAGCATTTT. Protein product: CASSPPGNRGNQPQHF.

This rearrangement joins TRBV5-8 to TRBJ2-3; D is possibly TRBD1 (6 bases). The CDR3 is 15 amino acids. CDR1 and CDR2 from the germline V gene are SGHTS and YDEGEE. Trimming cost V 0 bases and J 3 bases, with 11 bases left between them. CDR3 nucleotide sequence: TGTGCCAGCAGCTTGGGCGCAGGGGATACAGATACGCAGTATTTT. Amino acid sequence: CASSLGAGDTDTQYF. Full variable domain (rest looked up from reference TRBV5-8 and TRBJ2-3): EAGVTQSPTHLIKTRGQQATLRCSPISGHTSVYWYQQALGLGLQFLLWYDEGEERNRGNFPPRFSGRQFPNYSSELNVNALELEDSALYLCASSLGAGDTDTQYFGPGTRLTVL.

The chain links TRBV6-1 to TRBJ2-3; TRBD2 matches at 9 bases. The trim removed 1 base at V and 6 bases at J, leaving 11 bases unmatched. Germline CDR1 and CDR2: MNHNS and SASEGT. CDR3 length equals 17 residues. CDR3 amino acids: CASSEDRRSGRWDTQYF. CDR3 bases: TGTGCCAGCAGTGAAGATAGACGTAGCGGGAGATGGGATACGCAGTATTTT.

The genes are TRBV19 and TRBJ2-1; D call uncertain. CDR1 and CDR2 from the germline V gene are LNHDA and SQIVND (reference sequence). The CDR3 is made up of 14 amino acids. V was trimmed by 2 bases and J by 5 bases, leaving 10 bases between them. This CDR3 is CASSISGYDNEQFF. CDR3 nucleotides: TGTGCCAGTAGTATATCGGGTTACGACAATGAGCAGTTCTTC.

This CDR3 reads CASSLASTVFSYEQYF. The CDR3 bases are TGTGCCAGCAGCTTAGCATCGACAGTTTTCTCCTACGAGCAGTACTTC. This rearrangement joins TRBV7-9 to TRBJ2-7, with D possibly TRBD1 on 5 matching bases. V lost 0 bases to trimming and J lost 0 bases, with 12 bases between them. Germline lookup yields CDR1 SEHNR and CDR2 FQNEAQ (reference sequence). The CDR3 is 16 residues long.

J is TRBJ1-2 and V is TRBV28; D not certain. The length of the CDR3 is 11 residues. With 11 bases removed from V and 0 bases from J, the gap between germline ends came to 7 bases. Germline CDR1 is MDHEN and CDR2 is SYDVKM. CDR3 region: CAALANYGYTF. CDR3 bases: TGTGCCGCGCTAGCTAACTATGGCTACACCTTC.

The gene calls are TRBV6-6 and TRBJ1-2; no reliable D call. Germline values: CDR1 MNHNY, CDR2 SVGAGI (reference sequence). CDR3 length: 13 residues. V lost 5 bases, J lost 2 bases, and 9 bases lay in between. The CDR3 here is CASSDDGNYGYTF. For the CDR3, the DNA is TGTGCCAGCAGTGACGACGGGAACTATGGCTACACCTTC.

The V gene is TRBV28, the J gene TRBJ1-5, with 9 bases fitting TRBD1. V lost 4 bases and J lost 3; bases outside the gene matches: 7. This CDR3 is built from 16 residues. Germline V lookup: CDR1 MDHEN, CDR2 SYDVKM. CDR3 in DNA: TGTGCCAGCAGTTCTTGGACAGGGGCGACCAATCAGCCCCAGCATTTT. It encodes CASSSWTGATNQPQHF.

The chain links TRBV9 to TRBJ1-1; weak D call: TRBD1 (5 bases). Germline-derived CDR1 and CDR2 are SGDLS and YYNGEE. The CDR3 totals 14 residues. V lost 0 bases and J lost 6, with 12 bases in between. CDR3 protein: CASSVGGGGPEAFF. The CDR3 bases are TGTGCCAGCAGCGTAGGTGGGGGAGGGCCTGAAGCTTTCTTT.

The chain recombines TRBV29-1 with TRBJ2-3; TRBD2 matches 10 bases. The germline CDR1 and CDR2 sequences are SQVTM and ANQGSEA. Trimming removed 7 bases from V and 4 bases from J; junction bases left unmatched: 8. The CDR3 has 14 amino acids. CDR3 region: CSGGLATVADTQYF. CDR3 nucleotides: TGCAGCGGGGGACTAGCGACAGTTGCAGATACGCAGTATTTT.

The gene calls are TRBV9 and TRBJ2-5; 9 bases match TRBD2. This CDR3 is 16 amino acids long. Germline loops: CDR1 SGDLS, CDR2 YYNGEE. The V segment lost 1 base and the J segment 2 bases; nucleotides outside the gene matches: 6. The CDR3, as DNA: TGTGCCAGCAGCGTACCCGGAAGCGGGAGGCAAGAGACCCAGTACTTC. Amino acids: CASSVPGSGRQETQYF.

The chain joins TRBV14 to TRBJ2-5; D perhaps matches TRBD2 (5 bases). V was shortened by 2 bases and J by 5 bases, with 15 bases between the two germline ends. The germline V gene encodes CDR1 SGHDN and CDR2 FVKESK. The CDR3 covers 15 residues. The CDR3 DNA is TGTGCCAGCAGCCAACTCCTCACTGGCGGGGAGACCCAGTACTTC. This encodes CASSQLLTGGETQYF.

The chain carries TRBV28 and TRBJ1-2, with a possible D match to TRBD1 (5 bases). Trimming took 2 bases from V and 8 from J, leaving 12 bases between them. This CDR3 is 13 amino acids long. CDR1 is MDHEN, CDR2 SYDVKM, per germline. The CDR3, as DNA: TGTGCCAGCAGTTTAGTAGGGGCGGAGGGCTACACCTTC. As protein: CASSLVGAEGYTF.

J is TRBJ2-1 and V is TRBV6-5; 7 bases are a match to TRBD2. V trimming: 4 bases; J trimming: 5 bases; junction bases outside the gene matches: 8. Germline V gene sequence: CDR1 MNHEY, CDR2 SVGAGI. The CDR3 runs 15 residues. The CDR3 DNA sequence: TGTGCCAGCAGTTGCTCCCAAGCGGGAAACAATGAGCAGTTCTTC. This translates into CASSCSQAGNNEQFF.